This is a list of T cell receptor beta chains from one sample in a study of blood T cell repertoires in COVID-19. Measured with immunoSEQ multiplex PCR; TCRdb has only the in-frame clones, and not every one. This table holds some 320,000 clones, about 87% found once. What was sequenced was peripheral blood. The receptors here all came from a woman between 50 and 59 years old who had recovered from COVID-19. The CDR3 runs from the conserved cysteine through the conserved F or W. The D gene is left open where the match is weak.

V gene	J gene	D gene	CDR3 protein	CDR3 DNA
TRBV6-1	TRBJ1-2	NA	CASSELGGVLLYGYTF	TGTGCCAGCAGTGAACTCGGGGGTGTCCTCCTCTATGGCTACACCTTC
TRBV15	TRBJ1-5	NA	CATSRAGRVSNQPQHF	TGTGCCACCAGCAGAGCGGGCAGGGTTAGCAATCAGCCCCAGCATTTT
TRBV4-3	TRBJ2-7	TRBD2	CASSQEVGLAGLYEQYF	TGCGCCAGCAGCCAAGAGGTAGGACTAGCGGGGCTCTACGAGCAGTACTTC
TRBV29-1	TRBJ2-3	NA	CSVDEGTDTQYF	TGCAGCGTTGATGAGGGCACAGATACGCAGTATTTT
TRBV7-2	TRBJ2-5	TRBD2	CASSPWGLAGRETQYF	TGTGCCAGCAGCCCCTGGGGACTAGCGGGCCGGGAGACCCAGTACTTC
TRBV9	TRBJ2-6	TRBD1	CASSVTGTGANVLTF	TGTGCCAGCAGCGTGACAGGGACTGGGGCCAACGTCCTGACTTTC
TRBV19	TRBJ2-3	TRBD2	CASSTRGADTQYF	TGTGCCAGTAGTACCCGGGGGGCAGATACGCAGTATTTT
TRBV4-3	TRBJ2-1	TRBD1	CASSQGQGAYNEQFF	TGCGCCAGCAGCCAAGGGCAGGGGGCCTACAATGAGCAGTTCTTC
TRBV5-1	TRBJ2-5	TRBD2	CASSLGWTSVKETQYF	TGCGCCAGCAGCTTGGGGTGGACTAGCGTCAAAGAGACCCAGTACTTC
TRBV2	TRBJ1-5	TRBD1	CASSPGQWYSNQPQHF	TGTGCCAGCAGTCCGGGACAGTGGTATAGTAATCAGCCCCAGCATTTT